This entry concerns a single TCR beta chain. The antigen is unknown. The data were taken from a study of shared clonotypes between healthy human individuals. Overall study: A donor's plate count was three for CD4 naive and three for CD4 memory; CD8 naive had two and CD8 memory one.

A deep-level run was used for the assay. Clones were read by immunoSEQ multiplex PCR, and TCRdb kept only the in-frame ones, dropping some. The sample yields 1.5 million to 2.5 million clones, roughly 95% seen once. Terminally differentiated effector memory CD45RA+ cells were left out of the naive CD8 fraction, which was CD45RO-negative and positively selected for CCR7. Notes on the study in general: About 5% of naive CD4 clonotypes were shared across several donors.

This sequence originates from a man between 18 and 29 years old in good health. What was sequenced was naive CD8+ T cells sorted from blood.

CDR3 nucleotide sequence: TGCGCCAGCAGCCAAGGTCTCGGGGGGGCTTGGGAACTGTTTTTT. Translated: CASSQGLGGAWELFF. The gene calls are TRBV4-1 and TRBJ1-4; D is perhaps TRBD1 (6 bases). The V end lost 1 base, the J end lost 12 bases, and 18 bases lay between the germline ends. Per the germline V gene, CDR1 is MGHRA and CDR2 is YSYEKL. CDR3 length equals 15 residues.